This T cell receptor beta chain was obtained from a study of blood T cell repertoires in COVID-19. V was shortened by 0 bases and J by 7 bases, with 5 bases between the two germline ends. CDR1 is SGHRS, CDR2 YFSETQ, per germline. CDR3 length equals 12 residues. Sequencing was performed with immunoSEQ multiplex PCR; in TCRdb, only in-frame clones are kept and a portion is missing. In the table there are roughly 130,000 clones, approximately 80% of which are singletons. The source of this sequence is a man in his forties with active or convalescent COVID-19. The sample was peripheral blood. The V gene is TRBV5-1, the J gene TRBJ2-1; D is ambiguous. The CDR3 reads CASSLAANEQFF. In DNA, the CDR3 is TGCGCCAGCAGCTTGGCCGCGAATGAGCAGTTCTTC.